The present entry profiles one T cell receptor beta chain with its context. This sample was taken from a study of cytotoxic CD8 clonotypes in ibrutinib-treated CLL. Sequencing used immunoSEQ multiplex PCR; TCRdb keeps in-frame clones, though not all of them. This sample has more than 150,000 clones, with over 60% found just once. The CDR3 covers 13 residues. The J segment lost 5 bases and the V segment lost 2 bases, leaving 2 bases of the junction unmatched. Germline-derived CDR1 and CDR2 are MNHNY and SVGAGI (reference sequence). This sequence joins TRBV6-6 and TRBJ2-5; 7 bases map to TRBD2. This receptor was taken from a human donor with chronic lymphocytic leukemia. The starting material was PBMCs, obtained after 24 months of ibrutinib treatment. CDR3: CASSYPGGETQYF. The CDR3 coding sequence is TGTGCCAGCAGTTACCCGGGAGGTGAGACCCAGTACTTC.